This TCR beta chain comes out of a study of T cell responses to AZD1222 COVID-19 vaccine. General study points: Dominant at 160-218 and 743-854, vaccine-associated CD4 TCRs also spanned spike. Donors were chiefly white British, with a greater number of females, and clonal diversity was perhaps underestimated. Nearly half of spike-specific TCRs reportedly target unmutated variant regions.

CDR1 and CDR2 from the germline V gene are MGHDK and SYGVNS. The CDR3 extends over 16 amino acids. J was trimmed by 3 bases and V by 6 bases; bases with no gene match: 8. On this clone itself: The antigen is not known.

Libraries were prepared by immunoSEQ multiplex PCR; TCRdb keeps only in-frame clonotypes and omits some of them. The sample holds 100,000 to 150,000 clones, more than 85% seen once. V usage is TRBV25-1 and J usage is TRBJ1-4; 9 bases map to TRBD1. This TCR was sampled from an adult in good health. Sequencing used peripheral blood, obtained on day 0 of AZD1222 vaccination. CDR3: CASSAPGTGPNEKLFF. The CDR3 bases are TGTGCCAGCAGCGCCCCAGGGACAGGGCCTAATGAAAAACTGTTTTTT.